The present T cell receptor (beta chain) was sequenced within a study of cytomegalovirus exposure and HLA in healthy donors. Across the study: Unique TCR beta sequences numbering approximately 120 million came from about 179 million T cells in an earlier analysis. Study results and limitations: The study put 150 or so TCR beta chains on its list as cytomegalovirus-associated.

This clone came up once. Its matching antigen is unknown. Use of 60 Vbeta and 13 Jbeta primers characterized the PCR. The table came from immunoSEQ multiplex PCR; TCRdb's copy has only in-frame clones and leaves some out. In the table there are about 200,000 clones, 70% to 80% of which are singletons. This CDR3 region has 15 residues. V lost 7 bases, J lost 5 bases, and 20 bases lay in between. Germline V CDR1 and CDR2: LNHDA, SQIVND (reference sequence). The chain links TRBV19 to TRBJ2-5, with D perhaps matching TRBD2 (6 bases). What was sequenced was PBMCs. The receptor's source is a male donor in good health and CMV-seropositive. The CDR3 protein is CASTALGGTRETQYF. The DNA of the CDR3 is TGTGCCAGTACTGCTCTCGGGGGAACGAGGGAGACCCAGTACTTC.